Each of the 27 T cell receptor beta chains below was sequenced from the same sample in a study of technical replicates of blood from a handful of donors. Method: immunoSEQ multiplex PCR; TCRdb's copy keeps in-frame clones and lacks some. The sample has 70,000 or so clones; roughly 91% are singletons. Sequencing was performed on T cells isolated from PBMCs. All receptors come from a human donor in good health. Some clones in this sample may be carry-over from other donors' samples.

J is TRBJ1-2 and V is TRBV29-1; no clear D. The germline gives CDR1 SQVTM, CDR2 ANQGSEA. Trimming cost V 3 bases and J 7 bases, with 15 bases left between them. This CDR3 comprises 13 residues. The chain's CDR3 is CSVDKGRGSGYTF. CDR3 nucleotides: TGCAGCGTTGATAAAGGTCGAGGGAGTGGCTACACCTTC.

Written as DNA, the CDR3 is TGTGCCTGGAGTTGGCGGAGAGACTACGAGCAGTACTTC. This gives the protein CAWSWRRDYEQYF. The V call is TRBV30, the J call TRBJ2-7; the D is unclear. V dropped 2 bases and J dropped 3 bases, with 11 bases sitting between them. The CDR3 has 13 residues. In germline, CDR1 is GTSNPN, CDR2 SVGIG (reference sequence).

V gene TRBV5-1 combines with J gene TRBJ2-1; 7 nucleotides agree with TRBD2. The CDR3 has 15 residues. Per germline, CDR1 SGHRS and CDR2 YFSETQ. The trim removed 2 bases at V and 3 bases at J, leaving 5 bases unmatched. The CDR3 is CASSFIGGGYNEQFF. As DNA, the CDR3 is TGCGCCAGCAGCTTTATTGGCGGGGGCTACAATGAGCAGTTCTTC.

This CDR3 reads CASSQGLGVANEKLFF. CDR3 nucleotide sequence: TGTGCCAGCAGCCAAGGTTTGGGAGTAGCTAATGAAAAACTGTTTTTT. This sequence joins TRBV14 and TRBJ1-4; D is ambiguous. Between the trimmed V and J ends, which lost 1 base and 3 bases, there was a span of 12 bases. The CDR3 loop spans 16 amino acids. The germline V gene has CDR1 SGHDN and CDR2 FVKESK.

The chain combines TRBV28 with TRBJ1-5, with D perhaps TRBD1 (5 bases). CDR1 is MDHEN and CDR2 is SYDVKM in the germline V gene. The CDR3 sequence is 15 residues long. V dropped 3 bases and J dropped 0 bases, with 9 bases sitting between them. DNA for the CDR3: TGTGCCAGCAGTTTTACGGGGGGTAGCAATCAGCCCCAGCATTTT. Translated: CASSFTGGSNQPQHF.

The chain uses TRBV29-1 and TRBJ2-2; 8 nucleotides agree with TRBD1. The CDR3 has 15 amino acids. Germline CDR1 SQVTM, CDR2 ANQGSEA. Trimming cost V 4 bases and J 0 bases; bases outside gene matches: 4. The CDR3 DNA reads TGCAGCGTTGGGGGACAGGCCACGAACACCGGGGAGCTGTTTTTT. Amino acid sequence: CSVGGQATNTGELFF.

The rearrangement links TRBV6-1 to TRBJ2-7; D possibly corresponds to TRBD1 (6 bases). Trimming took off 6 bases at V and 5 bases at J, with 11 bases between the two ends. CDR1 is MNHNS, CDR2 SASEGT, per germline. The CDR3 covers 12 residues. The CDR3 bases are TGTGCCAGCAGCCCAGGGGTCCACGAGCAGTACTTC. Residues: CASSPGVHEQYF.

The rearrangement links TRBV5-6 to TRBJ1-6, with TRBD1 as a possible D gene (5 bases). Germline CDR1 reads SGHDT; CDR2 reads YYEEEE. This CDR3 contains 14 residues. V dropped 2 bases and J dropped 9 bases, with 12 bases sitting between them. The CDR3 loop reads CASSFGAESSPLHF. The CDR3 DNA reads as TGTGCCAGCAGCTTTGGGGCAGAGAGTTCACCCCTCCACTTT.

The chain has TRBV6-5 and TRBJ2-2; D is unresolved. V lost 2 bases and J lost 4, with 8 bases in between. This CDR3 is 14 amino acids long. Germline lookup yields CDR1 MNHEY and CDR2 SVGAGI. As DNA, the CDR3 is TGTGCCAGCAGTTACGGGCCTTTCACCGGGGAGCTGTTTTTT. It encodes CASSYGPFTGELFF.

The chain carries TRBV11-2 and TRBJ2-3, with D maybe TRBD2 (5 bases). The V gene lost 5 bases and the J gene lost 6 bases, with 21 bases spanning the gap. The CDR3 loop spans 16 amino acids. Germline V gene sequence: CDR1 SGHAT, CDR2 FQNNGV. This CDR3 reads CASSPGIHAQSDTQYF. The CDR3 DNA is TGTGCCAGCAGCCCCGGGATTCACGCTCAGTCGGATACGCAGTATTTT. Full variable domain (outside the CDR3, taken from reference TRBV11-2 and TRBJ2-3): EAGVAQSPRYKIIEKRQSVAFWCNPISGHATLYWYQQILGQGPKLLIQFQNNGVVDDSQLPKDRFSAERLKGVDSTLKIQPAKLEDSAVYLCASSPGIHAQSDTQYFGPGTRLTVL.

The V gene is TRBV6-1, the J gene TRBJ1-1; D is perhaps TRBD1 (6 bases). Germline CDR1 MNHNS, CDR2 SASEGT. V was clipped by 6 bases and J by 4 bases, with 12 bases between them. The CDR3 length is 13 residues. The CDR3 spells CASRYRVGTEAFF. In nucleotides, the CDR3 is TGTGCCAGCAGATACAGGGTAGGCACTGAAGCTTTCTTT.

The gene calls are TRBV10-3 and TRBJ2-7; TRBD2 matches at 11 bases. J lost 0 bases, V lost 8 bases, and 0 bases had no gene match. The CDR3 is 13 amino acids. The germline V gene encodes CDR1 ENHRY and CDR2 SYGVKD. The CDR3 spells CAIGTSGSYEQYF. The CDR3 bases are TGTGCCATCGGGACTAGCGGCTCCTACGAGCAGTACTTC.

The V call is TRBV28, the J call TRBJ1-5; D is possibly TRBD1 (6 bases). Between the trimmed V and J ends, which lost 5 bases and 4 bases, there was a span of 9 bases. CDR3 length: 13 residues. Germline V lookup: CDR1 MDHEN, CDR2 SYDVKM. The CDR3 DNA sequence: TGTGCCAGCAGTCCACAGGGAAATCAGCCCCAGCATTTT. Its protein product is CASSPQGNQPQHF.

The gene calls are TRBV30 and TRBJ1-1; TRBD1 is a possible D gene (5 bases). The ends were cut back, 0 bases at V and 0 bases at J, with 8 bases in the middle. The CDR3 contains 14 residues. Germline V gene sequence: CDR1 GTSNPN, CDR2 SVGIG (reference sequence). CDR3 DNA sequence: TGTGCCTGGAGTGTCCCGACAGTGAACACTGAAGCTTTCTTT. It codes for CAWSVPTVNTEAFF.

This clone occurred once. This chain connects TRBV7-2 to TRBJ1-5; no clear D gene. The germline gives CDR1 SGHTA, CDR2 FQGNSA. The CDR3 is 13 amino acids. V lost 5 bases, J lost 3 bases, and 8 bases lay in between. As DNA, the CDR3 is TGTGCCAGCAGCCGTCAGGACAATCAGCCCCAGCATTTT. As protein: CASSRQDNQPQHF.

The rearrangement joins TRBV11-2 to TRBJ2-7; D unclear. This CDR3 is 15 amino acids long. Trimming stripped 3 bases from V and 3 bases from J, with 15 bases between. Germline V CDR1 and CDR2: SGHAT, FQNNGV. In DNA form, the CDR3 reads TGTGCCAGCAGCTTTGGTATCAGTAGGAGCTACGAGCAGTACTTC. Translated, it gives CASSFGISRSYEQYF.

The chain carries TRBV27 and TRBJ1-6; D ambiguous. Looked up from germline, CDR1 is MNHEY and CDR2 is SMNVEV (reference sequence). This CDR3 is built from 17 residues. V was shortened by 0 bases and J by 0 bases, with 9 bases between the two germline ends. Here the CDR3 DNA reads TGTGCCAGCAGTTTATCGTTCCATAGCTCCTATAATTCACCCCTCCACTTT. Protein: CASSLSFHSSYNSPLHF.

The chain has TRBV7-3 and TRBJ2-5, with a tentative D call TRBD2 (6 bases). Trimming shortened V by 2 bases and J by 5 bases, and 9 bases separated the two germline ends. Germline loops: CDR1 SGHTA, CDR2 FQGTGA. The CDR3 runs to 13 residues. The CDR3 nucleotides read TGTGCCAGCAGCTTAGGGGGGACGGAGACCCAGTACTTC. This gives the protein CASSLGGTETQYF.

The rearrangement uses TRBV7-9 and TRBJ2-1; a possible D gene is TRBD1 (6 bases). Trimming pared 4 bases from V and 4 bases from J, leaving 26 bases between. The CDR3 extends over 19 amino acids. CDR1 SEHNR and CDR2 FQNEAQ come from the germline V gene (reference sequence). The CDR3 DNA is TGTGCCAGCAGCTCGCCAATTACAGGGTCCCAACCCCAATACAATGAGCAGTTCTTC. Its protein product is CASSSPITGSQPQYNEQFF.

The chain joins TRBV4-1 to TRBJ2-1; 10 positions agree with TRBD1. Germline assignment: CDR1 MGHRA and CDR2 YSYEKL. V lost 1 base to trimming and J lost 8 bases; unmatched junction nucleotides: 8. This CDR3 spans 16 amino acids. The CDR3 spells CASSQGDRGRGDEQFF. The CDR3, as DNA: TGCGCCAGCAGCCAAGGAGACAGGGGGCGCGGAGATGAGCAGTTCTTC.

The chain carries TRBV7-8 and TRBJ2-7; no reliable D call. CDR1 is SGHVS and CDR2 is FQNEAQ in the germline V gene. The CDR3 extends over 14 amino acids. Trimming left V 1 base short and J 0 bases short, with 7 bases between. The CDR3 coding sequence is TGTGCCAGCAGCTTAGGGTATAGCTCCTACGAGCAGTACTTC. Amino acid sequence: CASSLGYSSYEQYF. The full variable domain, in which reference TRBV7-8 and TRBJ2-7 provide the parts outside the CDR3, is GAGVSQSPRYKVAKRGQDVALRCDPISGHVSLFWYQQALGQGPEFLTYFQNEAQLDKSGLPSDRFFAERPEGSVSTLKIQRTQQEDSAVYLCASSLGYSSYEQYFGPGTRLTVT.

The chain employs TRBV27 and TRBJ2-7, with a weak D call TRBD1 (6 bases). V was shortened by 0 bases and J by 5 bases, with 11 bases between the two germline ends. CDR1 and CDR2 from the germline V gene are MNHEY and SMNVEV (reference sequence). This CDR3 has 14 residues. The CDR3 nucleotides read TGTGCCAGCAGTTTATCCAACAGGGCCGACGAGCAGTACTTC. Translated, it gives CASSLSNRADEQYF.

This clone has just one count. V usage is TRBV19 and J usage is TRBJ2-5, with D possibly TRBD1 on 6 matching bases. Trimming shortened V by 1 base and J by 2 bases, and 17 bases separated the two germline ends. The CDR3 spans 17 residues. The germline V gene has CDR1 LNHDA and CDR2 SQIVND (reference sequence). This chain's CDR3 is CASSIVRGSTGQETQYF. CDR3 DNA: TGTGCCAGTAGTATAGTCAGGGGTAGTACGGGGCAAGAGACCCAGTACTTC.

The chain carries TRBV7-6 and TRBJ2-1, with 9 bases lining up with TRBD2. Germline assignment: CDR1 SGHVS and CDR2 FNYEAQ. CDR3 length equals 16 residues. V shed 5 bases, J shed 4 bases, and the junction held 9 bases outside the gene matches. CDR3 sequence (DNA): TGTGCCAGCAGCCCTGTTGTAGCGGGAGAGTACAATGAGCAGTTCTTC. It codes for CASSPVVAGEYNEQFF.

This clone was picked up one time. This chain joins TRBV5-1 and TRBJ1-1, with D uncertain. CDR3 length: 13 amino acids. Germline V gene lookup returns CDR1 SGHRS and CDR2 YFSETQ. V gave up 3 bases and J gave up 7 bases, with 13 bases separating them. The CDR3 region is CASSSPSSGEAFF. The CDR3 DNA is TGCGCCAGCAGCTCCCCATCTTCGGGTGAAGCTTTCTTT.

This sequence joins TRBV27 and TRBJ2-2, with TRBD1 matching 7 bases. This CDR3 is 14 amino acids long. CDR1 is MNHEY and CDR2 is SMNVEV in the germline V gene (reference sequence). J gave up 6 bases and V 4 bases, and 5 bases lay outside the gene matches. The CDR3 spells CASSWGQPPGELFF. The CDR3 nucleotides are TGTGCCAGCAGTTGGGGACAGCCTCCCGGGGAGCTGTTTTTT.

The chain recombines TRBV6-5 with TRBJ2-3, with 8 bases lining up with TRBD1. Germline CDR1 MNHEY, CDR2 SVGAGI. The V and J ends lost 2 bases and 4 bases, in that order; junction bases with no gene match: 8. This CDR3 comprises 16 residues. CDR3 sequence reads: CASSYAGGVLPDTQYF. The CDR3 DNA sequence: TGTGCCAGCAGTTACGCAGGGGGCGTCCTCCCAGATACGCAGTATTTT.